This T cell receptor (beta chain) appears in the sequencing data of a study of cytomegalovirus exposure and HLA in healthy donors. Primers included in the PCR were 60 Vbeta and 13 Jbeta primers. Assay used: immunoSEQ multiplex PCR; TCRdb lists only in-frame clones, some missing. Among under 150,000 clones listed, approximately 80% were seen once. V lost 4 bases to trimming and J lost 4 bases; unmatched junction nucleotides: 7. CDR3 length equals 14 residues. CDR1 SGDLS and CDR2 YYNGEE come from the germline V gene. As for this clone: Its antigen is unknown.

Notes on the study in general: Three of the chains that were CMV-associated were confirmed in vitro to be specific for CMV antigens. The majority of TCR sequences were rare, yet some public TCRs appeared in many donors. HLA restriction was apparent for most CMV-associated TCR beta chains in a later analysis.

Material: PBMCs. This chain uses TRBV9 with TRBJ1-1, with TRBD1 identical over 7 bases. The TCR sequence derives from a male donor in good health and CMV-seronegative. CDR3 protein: CASSSRQGFTEAFF. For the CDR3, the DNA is TGTGCCAGCAGCTCCCGACAGGGATTCACTGAAGCTTTCTTT.